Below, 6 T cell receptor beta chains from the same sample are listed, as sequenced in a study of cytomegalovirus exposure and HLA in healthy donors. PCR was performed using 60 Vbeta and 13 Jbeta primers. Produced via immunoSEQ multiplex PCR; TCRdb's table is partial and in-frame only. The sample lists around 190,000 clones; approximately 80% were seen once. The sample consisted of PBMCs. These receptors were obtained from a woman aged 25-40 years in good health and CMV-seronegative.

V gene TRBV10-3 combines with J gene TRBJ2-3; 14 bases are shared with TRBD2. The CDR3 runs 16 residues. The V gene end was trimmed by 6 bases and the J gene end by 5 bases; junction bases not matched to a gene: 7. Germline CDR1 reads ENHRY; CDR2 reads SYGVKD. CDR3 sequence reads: CAIRPGLAGVRDTQYF. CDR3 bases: TGTGCCATCAGACCGGGACTAGCGGGAGTGAGAGATACGCAGTATTTT.

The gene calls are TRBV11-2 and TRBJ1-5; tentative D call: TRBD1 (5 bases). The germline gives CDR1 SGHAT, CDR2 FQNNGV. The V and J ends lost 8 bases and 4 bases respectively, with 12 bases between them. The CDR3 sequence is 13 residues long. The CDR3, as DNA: TGTGCCAGCTCGACAGACTTGAATCAGCCCCAGCATTTT. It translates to CASSTDLNQPQHF.

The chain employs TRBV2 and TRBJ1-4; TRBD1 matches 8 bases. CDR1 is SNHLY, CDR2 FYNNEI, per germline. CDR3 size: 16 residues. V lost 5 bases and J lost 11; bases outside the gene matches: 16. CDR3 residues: CASSTDRETRNVKLFF. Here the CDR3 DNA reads TGTGCCAGCAGTACGGACAGGGAGACTAGAAATGTGAAACTGTTTTTT.

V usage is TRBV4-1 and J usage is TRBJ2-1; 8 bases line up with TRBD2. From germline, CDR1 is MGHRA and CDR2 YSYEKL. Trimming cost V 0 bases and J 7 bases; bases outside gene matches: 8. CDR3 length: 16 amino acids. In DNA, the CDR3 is TGCGCCAGCAGCCAAGAGTTCGGGAGGGCCCTGAATGAGCAGTTCTTC. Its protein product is CASSQEFGRALNEQFF.

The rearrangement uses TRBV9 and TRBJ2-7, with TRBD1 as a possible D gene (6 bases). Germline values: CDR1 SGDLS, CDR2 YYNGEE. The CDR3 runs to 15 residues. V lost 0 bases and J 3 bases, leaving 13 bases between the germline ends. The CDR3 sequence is CASSVGTGSVYEQYF. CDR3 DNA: TGTGCCAGCAGCGTAGGAACAGGGTCGGTCTACGAGCAGTACTTC.

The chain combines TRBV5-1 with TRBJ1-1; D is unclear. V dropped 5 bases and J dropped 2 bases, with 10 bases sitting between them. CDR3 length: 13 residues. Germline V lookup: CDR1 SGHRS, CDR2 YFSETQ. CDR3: CASSQVENTEAFF. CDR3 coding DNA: TGCGCCAGCAGTCAGGTCGAAAACACTGAAGCTTTCTTT. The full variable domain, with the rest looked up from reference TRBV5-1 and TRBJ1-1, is KAGVTQTPRYLIKTRGQQVTLSCSPISGHRSVSWYQQTPGQGLQFLFEYFSETQRNKGNFPGRFSGRQFSNSRSEMNVSTLELGDSALYLCASSQVENTEAFFGQGTRLTVV.